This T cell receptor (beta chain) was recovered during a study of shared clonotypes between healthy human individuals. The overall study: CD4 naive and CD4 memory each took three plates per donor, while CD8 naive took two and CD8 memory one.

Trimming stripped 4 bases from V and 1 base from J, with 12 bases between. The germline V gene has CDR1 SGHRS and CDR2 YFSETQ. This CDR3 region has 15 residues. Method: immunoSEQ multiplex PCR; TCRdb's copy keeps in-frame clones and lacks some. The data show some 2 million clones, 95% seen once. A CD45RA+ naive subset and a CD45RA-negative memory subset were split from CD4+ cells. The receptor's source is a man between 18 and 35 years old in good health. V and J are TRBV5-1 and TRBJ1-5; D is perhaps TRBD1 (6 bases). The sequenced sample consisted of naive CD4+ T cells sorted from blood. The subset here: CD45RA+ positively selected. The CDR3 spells CASSEATGSNQPQHF. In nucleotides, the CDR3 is TGCGCCAGCAGCGAAGCTACAGGGAGCAATCAGCCCCAGCATTTT.